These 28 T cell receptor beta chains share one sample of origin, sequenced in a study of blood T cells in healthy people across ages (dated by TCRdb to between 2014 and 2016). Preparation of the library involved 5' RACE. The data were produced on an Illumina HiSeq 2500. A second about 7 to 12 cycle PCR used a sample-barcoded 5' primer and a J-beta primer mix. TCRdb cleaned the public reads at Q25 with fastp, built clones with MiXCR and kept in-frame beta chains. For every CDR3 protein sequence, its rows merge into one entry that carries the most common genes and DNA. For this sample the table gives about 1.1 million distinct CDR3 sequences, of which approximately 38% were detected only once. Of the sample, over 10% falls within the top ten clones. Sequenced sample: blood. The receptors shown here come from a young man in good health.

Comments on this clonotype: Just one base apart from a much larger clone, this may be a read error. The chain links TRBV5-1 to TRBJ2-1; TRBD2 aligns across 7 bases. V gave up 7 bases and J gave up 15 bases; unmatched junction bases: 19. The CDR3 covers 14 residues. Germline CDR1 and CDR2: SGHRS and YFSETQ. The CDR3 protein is CASRWGVNKGLRFF. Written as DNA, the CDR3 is TGCGCCAGCCGCTGGGGGGTTAATAAGGGACTACGGTTCTTC.

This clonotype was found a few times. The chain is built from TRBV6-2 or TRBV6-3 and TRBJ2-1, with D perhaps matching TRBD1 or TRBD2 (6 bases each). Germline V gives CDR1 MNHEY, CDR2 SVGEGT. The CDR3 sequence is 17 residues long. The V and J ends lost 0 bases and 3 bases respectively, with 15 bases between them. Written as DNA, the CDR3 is TGTGCCAGCAGTTACTCGCCAACCGGGGGCCTCTACAATGAGCAGTTCTTC. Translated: CASSYSPTGGLYNEQFF.

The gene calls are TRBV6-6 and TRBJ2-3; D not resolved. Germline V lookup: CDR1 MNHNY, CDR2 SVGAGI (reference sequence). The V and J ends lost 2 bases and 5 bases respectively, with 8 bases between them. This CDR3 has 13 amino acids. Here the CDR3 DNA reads TGTGCCAGCAGTTACGGGCCGGAAGATACGCAGTATTTT. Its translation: CASSYGPEDTQYF.

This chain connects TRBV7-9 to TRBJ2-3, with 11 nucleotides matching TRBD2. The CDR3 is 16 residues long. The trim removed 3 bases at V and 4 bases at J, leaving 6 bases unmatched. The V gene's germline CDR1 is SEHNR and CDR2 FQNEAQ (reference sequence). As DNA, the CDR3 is TGTGCCAGCAGCTTCCTGACTAGCGGGGCGCCAGATACGCAGTATTTT. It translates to CASSFLTSGAPDTQYF. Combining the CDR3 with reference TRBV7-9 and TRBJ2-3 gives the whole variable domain DTGVSQNPRHKITKRGQNVTFRCDPISEHNRLYWYRQTLGQGPEFLTYFQNEAQLEKSRLLSDRFSAERPKGSFSTLEIQRTEQGDSAMYLCASSFLTSGAPDTQYFGPGTRLTVL.

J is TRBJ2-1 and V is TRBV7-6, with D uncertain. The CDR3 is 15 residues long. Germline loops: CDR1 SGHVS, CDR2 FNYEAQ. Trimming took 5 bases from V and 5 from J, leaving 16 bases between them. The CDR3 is CASSLEWFSDNEQFF. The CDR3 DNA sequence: TGTGCCAGCAGCCTAGAGTGGTTCAGTGACAATGAGCAGTTCTTC.

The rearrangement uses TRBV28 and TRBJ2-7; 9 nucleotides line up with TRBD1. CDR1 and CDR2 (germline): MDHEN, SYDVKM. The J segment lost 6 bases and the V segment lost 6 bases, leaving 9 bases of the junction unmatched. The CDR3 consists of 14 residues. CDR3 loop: CASSSGQGIGEQYF. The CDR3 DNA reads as TGTGCCAGCAGCTCCGGACAGGGGATCGGCGAGCAGTACTTC.

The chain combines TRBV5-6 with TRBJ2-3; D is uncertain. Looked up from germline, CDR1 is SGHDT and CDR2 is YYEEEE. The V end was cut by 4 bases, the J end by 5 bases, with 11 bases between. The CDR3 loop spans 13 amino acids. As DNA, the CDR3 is TGTGCCAGCAGCGTGAATAGCCTAGATACGCAGTATTTT. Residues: CASSVNSLDTQYF.

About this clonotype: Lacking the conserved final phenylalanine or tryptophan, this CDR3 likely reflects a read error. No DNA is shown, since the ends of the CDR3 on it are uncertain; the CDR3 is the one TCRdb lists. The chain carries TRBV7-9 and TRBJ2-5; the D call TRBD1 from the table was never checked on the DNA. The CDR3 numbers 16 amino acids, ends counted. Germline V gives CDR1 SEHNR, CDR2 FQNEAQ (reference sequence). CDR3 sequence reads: CASSLGQGFEGYTFGS.

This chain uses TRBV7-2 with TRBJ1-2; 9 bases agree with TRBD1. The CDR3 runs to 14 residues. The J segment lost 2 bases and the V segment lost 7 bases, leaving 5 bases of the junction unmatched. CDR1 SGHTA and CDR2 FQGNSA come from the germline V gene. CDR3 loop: CASTWGTGNYGYTF. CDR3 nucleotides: TGTGCCAGCACTTGGGGGACAGGGAACTATGGCTACACCTTC. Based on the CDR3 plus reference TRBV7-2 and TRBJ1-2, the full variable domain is GAGVSQSPSNKVTEKGKDVELRCDPISGHTALYWYRQSLGQGLEFLIYFQGNSAPDKSGLPSDRFSAERTGGSVSTLTIQRTQQEDSAVYLCASTWGTGNYGYTFGSGTRLTVV.

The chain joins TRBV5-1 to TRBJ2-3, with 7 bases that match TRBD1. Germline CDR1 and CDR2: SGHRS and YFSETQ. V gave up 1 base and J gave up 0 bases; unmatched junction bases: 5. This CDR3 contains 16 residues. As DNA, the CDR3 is TGCGCCAGCAGCTTGATGACGGGACAGAGCACAGATACGCAGTATTTT. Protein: CASSLMTGQSTDTQYF.

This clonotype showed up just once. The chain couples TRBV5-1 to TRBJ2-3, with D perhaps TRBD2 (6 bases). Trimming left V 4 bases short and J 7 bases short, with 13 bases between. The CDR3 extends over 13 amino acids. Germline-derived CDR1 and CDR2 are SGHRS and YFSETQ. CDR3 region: CASSGDRGYTQYF. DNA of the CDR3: TGCGCCAGCAGCGGCGACCGGGGGTATACGCAGTATTTT.

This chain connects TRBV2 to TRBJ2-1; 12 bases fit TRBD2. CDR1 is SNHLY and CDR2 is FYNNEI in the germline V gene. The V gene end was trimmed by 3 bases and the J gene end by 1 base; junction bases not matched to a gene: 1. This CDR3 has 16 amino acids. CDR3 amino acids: CASSDTSGRSYNEQFF. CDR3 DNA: TGTGCCAGCAGTGACACTAGCGGGAGGTCCTACAATGAGCAGTTCTTC.

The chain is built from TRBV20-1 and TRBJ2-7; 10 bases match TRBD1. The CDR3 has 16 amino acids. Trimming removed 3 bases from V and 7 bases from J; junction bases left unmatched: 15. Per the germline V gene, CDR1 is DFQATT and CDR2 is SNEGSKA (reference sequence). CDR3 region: CSASRDRGKLSNEQYF. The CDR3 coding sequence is TGCAGTGCTAGCCGGGACAGGGGAAAATTGAGTAATGAGCAGTACTTC.

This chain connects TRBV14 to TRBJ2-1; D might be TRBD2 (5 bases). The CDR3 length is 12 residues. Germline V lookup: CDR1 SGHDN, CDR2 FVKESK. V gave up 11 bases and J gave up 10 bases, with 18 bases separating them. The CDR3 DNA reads TGTGCCCCCCGGGGATCCTCCTACGAGCAGTTCTTC. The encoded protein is CAPRGSSYEQFF.

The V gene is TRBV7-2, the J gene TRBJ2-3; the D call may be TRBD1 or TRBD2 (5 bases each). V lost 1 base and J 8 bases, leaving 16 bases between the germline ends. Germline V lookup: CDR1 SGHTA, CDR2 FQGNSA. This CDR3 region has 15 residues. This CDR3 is CASSLVEAAQGTQYF. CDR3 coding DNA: TGTGCCAGCAGCTTAGTGGAGGCAGCCCAGGGTACGCAGTATTTT.

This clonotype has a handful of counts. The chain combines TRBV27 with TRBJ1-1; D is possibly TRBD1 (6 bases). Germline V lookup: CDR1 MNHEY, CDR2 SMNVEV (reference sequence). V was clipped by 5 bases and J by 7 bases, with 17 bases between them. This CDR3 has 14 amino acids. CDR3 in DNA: TGTGCCAGCAGTACAAAAACTCAGGGGAGTGAAGCTTTCTTT. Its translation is CASSTKTQGSEAFF.

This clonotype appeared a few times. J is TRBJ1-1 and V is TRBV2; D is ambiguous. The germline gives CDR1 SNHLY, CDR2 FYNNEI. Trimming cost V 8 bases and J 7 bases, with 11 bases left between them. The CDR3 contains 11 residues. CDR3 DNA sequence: TGTGCCAGCCTAAGATCCCGTGAAGCTTTCTTT. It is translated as CASLRSREAFF.

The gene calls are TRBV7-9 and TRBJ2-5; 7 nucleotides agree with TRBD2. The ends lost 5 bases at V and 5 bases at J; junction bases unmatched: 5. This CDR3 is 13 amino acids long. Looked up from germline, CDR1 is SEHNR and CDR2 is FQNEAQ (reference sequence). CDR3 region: CASSASGEETQYF. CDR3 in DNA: TGTGCCAGCAGCGCGAGCGGGGAGGAGACCCAGTACTTC.

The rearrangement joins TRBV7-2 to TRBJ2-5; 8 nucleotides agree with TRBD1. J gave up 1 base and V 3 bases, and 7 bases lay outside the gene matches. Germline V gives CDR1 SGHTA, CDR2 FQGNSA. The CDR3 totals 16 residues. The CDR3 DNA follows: TGTGCCAGCAGCTTTTTGACAGGGGCCATCCAAGAGACCCAGTACTTC. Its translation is CASSFLTGAIQETQYF.

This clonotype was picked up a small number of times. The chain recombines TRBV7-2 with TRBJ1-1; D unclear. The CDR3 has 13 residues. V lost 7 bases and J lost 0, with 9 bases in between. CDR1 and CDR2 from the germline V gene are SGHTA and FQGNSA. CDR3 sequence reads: CASTATVNTEAFF. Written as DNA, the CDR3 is TGTGCCAGCACCGCGACGGTGAACACTGAAGCTTTCTTT.

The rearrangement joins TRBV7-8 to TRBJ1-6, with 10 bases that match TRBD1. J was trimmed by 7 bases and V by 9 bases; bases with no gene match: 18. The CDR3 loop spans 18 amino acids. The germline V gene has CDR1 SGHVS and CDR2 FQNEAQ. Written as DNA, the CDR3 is TGTGCCAGTAGCACGGACAGGGGGTCGGAGAGGTTCAATTCACCCCTCCACTTT. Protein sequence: CASSTDRGSERFNSPLHF.

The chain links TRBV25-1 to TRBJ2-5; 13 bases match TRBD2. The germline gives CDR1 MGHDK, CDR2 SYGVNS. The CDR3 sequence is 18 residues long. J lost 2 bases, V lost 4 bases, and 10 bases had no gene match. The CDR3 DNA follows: TGTGCCAGCAGTGTCTACGGGACTAGCGGGGCCTCTCAAGAGACCCAGTACTTC. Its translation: CASSVYGTSGASQETQYF.

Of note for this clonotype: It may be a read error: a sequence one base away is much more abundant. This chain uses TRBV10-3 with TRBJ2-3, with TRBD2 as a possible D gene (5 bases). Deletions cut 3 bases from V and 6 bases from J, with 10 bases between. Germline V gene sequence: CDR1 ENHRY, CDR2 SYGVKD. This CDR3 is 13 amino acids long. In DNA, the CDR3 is TGTGCCATCAGTGACAGCGGCCCCGATACGCAGTATTTT. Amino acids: CAISDSGPDTQYF.

The CDR3, as DNA: TGCAGCGTTGAGGGACTAGCGGGGAGCTCCTACAATGAGCAGTACTTC. Its protein product is CSVEGLAGSSYNEQYF. This chain uses TRBV29-1 with TRBJ2-7; TRBD2 matches at 13 bases. Germline values: CDR1 SQVTM, CDR2 ANQGSEA. The CDR3 consists of 16 residues. The V and J ends lost 3 bases and 7 bases, in that order; junction bases with no gene match: 12.

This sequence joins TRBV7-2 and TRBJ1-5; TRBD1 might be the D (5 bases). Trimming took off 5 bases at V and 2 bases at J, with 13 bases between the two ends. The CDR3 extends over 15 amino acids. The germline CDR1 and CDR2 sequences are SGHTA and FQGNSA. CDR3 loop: CASSPHPGGNQPQHF. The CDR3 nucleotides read TGTGCCAGCAGCCCCCATCCGGGGGGCAATCAGCCCCAGCATTTT.

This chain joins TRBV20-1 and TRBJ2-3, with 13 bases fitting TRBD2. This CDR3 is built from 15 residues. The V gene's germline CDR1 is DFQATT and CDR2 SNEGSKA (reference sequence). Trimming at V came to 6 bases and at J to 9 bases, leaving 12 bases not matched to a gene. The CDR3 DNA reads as TGCAGTGCCCGTGCTAGGACTAGCGGGGGTTCCACGCAGTATTTT. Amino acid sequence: CSARARTSGGSTQYF.

CDR3 loop: CASSQQRAVDQPQHF. CDR3 DNA: TGCGCCAGCAGCCAACAAAGAGCGGTCGATCAGCCCCAGCATTTT. The rearrangement links TRBV4-3 to TRBJ1-5; no reliable D call. V lost 2 bases, J lost 5 bases, and 13 bases lay in between. This CDR3 comprises 15 residues. Germline CDR1 is LGHNA and CDR2 is YSLEER.

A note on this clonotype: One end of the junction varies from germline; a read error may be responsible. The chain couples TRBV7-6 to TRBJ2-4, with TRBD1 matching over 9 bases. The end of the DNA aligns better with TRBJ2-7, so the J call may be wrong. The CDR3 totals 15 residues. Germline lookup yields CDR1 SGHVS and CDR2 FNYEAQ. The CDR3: CARSRGQGIPYEQYF. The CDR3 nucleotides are TGTGCCCGCAGCCGGGGACAGGGCATTCCCTACGAGCAGTACTTC.